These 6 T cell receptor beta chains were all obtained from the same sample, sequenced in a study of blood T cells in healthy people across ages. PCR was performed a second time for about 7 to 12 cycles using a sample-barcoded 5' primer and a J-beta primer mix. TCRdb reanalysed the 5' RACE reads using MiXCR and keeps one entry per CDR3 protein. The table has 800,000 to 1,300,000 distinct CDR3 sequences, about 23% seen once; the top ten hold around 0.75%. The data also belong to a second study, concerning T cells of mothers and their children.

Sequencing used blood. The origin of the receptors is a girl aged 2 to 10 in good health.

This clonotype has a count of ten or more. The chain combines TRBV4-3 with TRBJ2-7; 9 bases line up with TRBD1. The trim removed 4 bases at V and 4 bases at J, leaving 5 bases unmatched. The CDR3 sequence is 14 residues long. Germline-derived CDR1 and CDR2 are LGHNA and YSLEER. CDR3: CASSPGQGVYEQYF. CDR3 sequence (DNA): TGCGCCAGCAGCCCGGGACAGGGAGTGTACGAGCAGTACTTC.

For the CDR3, the DNA is TGTGCCAGCAGCCCGCGGGACAGCATGAACACTGAAGCTTTCTTT. Its translation is CASSPRDSMNTEAFF. The chain carries TRBV7-9 and TRBJ1-1; TRBD1 matches at 7 bases. V shed 5 bases and J 0 bases; nucleotides not matched to a gene: 6. This CDR3 comprises 15 residues. Germline V lookup: CDR1 SEHNR, CDR2 FQNEAQ (reference sequence).

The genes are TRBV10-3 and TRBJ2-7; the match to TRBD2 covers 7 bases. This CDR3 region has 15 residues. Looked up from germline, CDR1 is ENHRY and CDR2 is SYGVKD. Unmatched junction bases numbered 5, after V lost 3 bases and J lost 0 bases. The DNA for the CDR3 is TGTGCCATCAGTGATAGGGAGGGGCGCTCCTACGAGCAGTACTTC. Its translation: CAISDREGRSYEQYF.

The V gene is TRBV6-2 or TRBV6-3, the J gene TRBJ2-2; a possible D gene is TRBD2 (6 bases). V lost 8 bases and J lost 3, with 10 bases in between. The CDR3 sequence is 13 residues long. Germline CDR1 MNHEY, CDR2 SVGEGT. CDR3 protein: CASYRRDTGELFF. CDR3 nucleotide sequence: TGTGCCAGCTATCGGAGGGACACCGGGGAGCTGTTTTTT.

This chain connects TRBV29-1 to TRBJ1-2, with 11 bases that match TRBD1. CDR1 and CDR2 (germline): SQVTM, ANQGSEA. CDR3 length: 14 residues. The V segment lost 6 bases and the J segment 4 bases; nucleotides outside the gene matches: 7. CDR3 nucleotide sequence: TGCAGCGTCGACCCCGGGACAGGGGGCTATGGCTACACCTTC. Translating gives CSVDPGTGGYGYTF.

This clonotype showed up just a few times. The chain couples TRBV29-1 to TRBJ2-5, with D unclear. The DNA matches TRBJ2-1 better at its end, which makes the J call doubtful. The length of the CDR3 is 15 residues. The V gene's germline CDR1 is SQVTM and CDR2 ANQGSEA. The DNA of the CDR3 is TGCAGCGTTATGAAAGCAGAGTCAGCTGACAATGAGCAGTTCTTC. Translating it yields CSVMKAESADNEQFF.